This T cell receptor beta chain was observed in a study of shared clonotypes between healthy human individuals. Turning to the study itself: The people who gave samples were a couple of women and a few men aged 18 to 49.

The repertoire was sequenced with immunoSEQ multiplex PCR; TCRdb's copy has only in-frame clones and lacks some. The repertoire holds roughly 2,500,000 clones, with roughly 93% as singletons. This CDR3 has 14 residues. Germline CDR1 and CDR2: ENHRY and SYGVKD. V was pared by 6 bases and J by 5 bases, with 14 bases between. The receptor's source is a man aged 18 to 30 in good health. Some clones in this sample may be carry-over from other donors' samples. This chain joins TRBV10-3 and TRBJ2-1; D not certain. Sequencing was carried out using naive CD4+ T cells from PBMCs. Subset reported: CD45RA+ positively selected. The CDR3 spells CAIRQPGRDNEQFF. For the CDR3, the DNA is TGTGCCATCAGACAGCCCGGTCGAGACAATGAGCAGTTCTTC.